Given below is one TCR beta chain in context. Its antigen is still unknown. These data are taken from a study of cytomegalovirus exposure and HLA in healthy donors. The PCR contained 60 Vbeta and 13 Jbeta primers. The protocol was immunoSEQ multiplex PCR, while the TCRdb copy is restricted to in-frame clones and leaves out a portion. The repertoire includes about 120,000 clones, about 80% of them detected once, and around 28% sits in the top ten. Findings and limits, study-wide: Later analysis showed TCR association rates varying by HLA locus, highest for DRB1 and lowest for HLA-C. The study put some 150 TCR beta chains on its list as cytomegalovirus-associated. A prior analysis recorded that most TCR beta V segments were productive about 87% or about 30% of the time.

The CDR3 covers 15 residues. CDR1 and CDR2 from the germline V gene are ENHRY and SYGVKD. Losses at the gene ends were 6 bases for V and 3 bases for J; bases not matched to a gene: 8. The chain employs TRBV10-3 and TRBJ1-5; TRBD1 matches 7 bases. The receptor comes from a man between 60 and 75 years old in good health and CMV-seropositive. The sequenced sample was PBMCs. DNA for the CDR3: TGTGCCATCAGCCCGGGACAGCTATACAATCAGCCCCAGCATTTT. Translation: CAISPGQLYNQPQHF.